This TCR beta chain was found in a study of cytomegalovirus exposure and HLA in healthy donors (dated by TCRdb to 2017 to 2019). Study-wide context: An earlier analysis of roughly 500 of the donors reported under 300 Gb of sequence data and 117 million unique TCR beta sequences obtained from approximately 180 million T cells. About 330 gigabases of sequencing data and approximately 92 million unique TCR sequences made up an early release that covered nearly 650 HLA-typed donors. The genetic ancestry cluster associated with self-reported Caucasian donors included over 80% of the roughly 400 genotyped donors. The aim of the study was to test whether cataloging public T cell receptors could identify signatures of past pathogen exposure. The study profiled the T cell repertoires of under 700 subjects by immunosequencing and related them to cytomegalovirus serostatus. Besides the first cohort of 666 subjects, a separate validation cohort made up of around 120 different subjects was used. To predict cytomegalovirus infection status, the study combined high-throughput TCR immunosequencing, statistical association of individual TCRs with disease status, and machine learning. A later analysis re-analyzed previously published TCR beta repertoires from 650 to 800 donors and added high-resolution HLA genotyping to study TCR occurrence patterns. Rather than using new phenotypic data, the later analysis identified candidate immune exposures from TCR beta sequences and from how often those sequences occurred across donors. An earlier analysis of some 600 of the donors applied high-throughput TCR beta sequencing to assess whether each TCR beta V gene segment acted as functional or pseudogenic. Alongside the repertoire data, information on donor age, sex, ethnicity and CMV serostatus was compiled. A later genetic analysis took genome-wide SNP genotypes for about three fifths of the 666 donors and used that subset as a discovery cohort. Every discovery cohort repertoire had been produced on one sequencing platform. Both class I and class II loci were covered by HLA typing, at four-digit resolution. Typing coverage differed by locus: A, B, C, DRB1 and DQB1 were typed in about 620-640 donors, DQA1 in 500 to 550, DPA1 in approximately 610, and DPB1 in around 490. Because of strong linkage in the cohort, 4 to 6 DR-DQ haplotypes were treated as single units for association and clustering. Among under 450 genotyped donors of the cohort, an average of around 240,000 unique TCR beta nucleotide sequences were sequenced per donor, roughly a sixth of them non-productive. Here is what the overall study found, with its caveats: The study listed 150 to 200 TCR beta chains as associated with cytomegalovirus. In an earlier analysis of 587 of the donors, most TCR beta V segments appeared in productive rearrangements about 90% or about 30% of the time, broadly matching IMGT annotations. At a false discovery rate of 0.05, a later analysis linked under 20,000 TCR beta sequences to specific HLA alleles. Strong co-occurrence of HLA alleles, especially DR and DQ, made assigning TCR associations to individual alleles difficult. Several of the top co-occurrence clusters appeared to be linked to parvovirus B19, influenza, CMV and Epstein-Barr virus, according to a later analysis. In a later analysis, HLA-associated TCR beta chains showed more clonal expansion and lower generation probabilities than non-associated chains that were equally common. Sequencing depth was assumed to be roughly uniform across donors in the presence/absence analyses, though that assumption may not hold. Most TCR sequences were seen in very few donors, while some public TCRs were found in many individuals. A cluster of highly shared sequence variants was judged likely to represent a technical artifact of the sequencing pipeline. In a later analysis, the rate of TCR association differed among HLA loci, with DRB1 alleles having the most associated TCRs and HLA-C alleles having the fewest. In a later genetic analysis, fewer N-insertions in productive TCRs were reported among donors in an Asian-associated ancestry cluster than the 666-donor mean. Correlated functional status among segregating V segments might reflect linkage disequilibrium, but an unknown experimental factor could not be ruled out. Cytomegalovirus status was reported to be diagnosed by the classifier with high specificity and sensitivity in both the original and validation cohorts. Some 15 rarely observed V segments, including chromosome 9 orphons, were excluded from the earlier analysis of several hundred of the donors because counts were too low. The only immune exposure information available for the cohort was CMV serostatus. In vitro tests confirmed that a few of the cytomegalovirus-associated TCR beta chains recognize cytomegalovirus antigens. The cohort was sequenced for TCR beta chains only, and without alpha or paired-chain data the features that could be detected were limited. Because the 87-base-pair reads could not distinguish some IMGT-functional V segments, including TRBV6-2 and TRBV6-3, those segments were excluded. It was suggested by the authors that the approach could potentially be generalized to other disease states and immunological phenotypes. Because HLA typing was missing for some donors at each locus, association tests included only the typed subset. A further reported finding was that TCR beta sequences accurately predicted the HLA-A and HLA-B alleles for most subjects in the first cohort. V-gene and J-gene trimming of TCR beta chains was associated with a missense DCLRE1C variant in a later genetic analysis, and the association was replicated in an independent cohort. Most CMV-associated TCR beta chains appeared to be HLA-restricted in a later analysis, and the HLA associations seemed to be driven largely by CMV exposure.

The library relied on the immunoSEQ multiplex PCR assay. The multiplex PCR relied on a mix of 60 forward primers for TCR Vbeta segments and 13 reverse primers for TCR Jbeta segments. A multiplex PCR assay on genomic DNA amplified the CDR3 region of rearranged TCR beta genes. The amplified TCR beta libraries were sequenced on the Illumina HiSeq System as 87-base-pair reads. From the authors' description of their analysis: A later analysis counted about 82 million unique TCR beta chains across the 550 to 750 repertoires, and some 11 million of these chains were shared by at least two donors. A nearest-neighbor algorithm error-corrected the raw reads and collapsed the reads into unique sequences, merging closely related sequences to remove PCR and sequencing errors. Alignment of CDR3 sequences to IMGT reference sequences was used to assign V, D and J gene segments. For a sequence to be retained, a match of at least six nucleotides to both a V gene segment and a J gene segment was required. A rearrangement counted as productive if the CDR3 had no stop codons and remained in frame with V and J, and every other rearrangement counted as non-productive. Following IMGT convention, CDR3 was defined as the stretch from the second conserved V-encoded cysteine to the conserved J-encoded phenylalanine. The earlier analysis of more than 450 of the donors excluded sequences that lacked an unambiguous match to a single V gene segment. An earlier analysis of fewer than 750 of the donors called V segments functional above 56.7% productive rearrangements and segregating when the between-donor standard deviation exceeded 5%. To diagnose cytomegalovirus status from the catalog of TCR beta chain sequences, a statistical classification framework was built. In a later analysis, V and J genes were assigned by comparing TCR nucleotide sequences against IMGT/GENE-DB human TR gene sequences. In a later analysis, CDR3 sequences and most-parsimonious VDJ recombination scenarios were assigned using the TCRdist pipeline. A later analysis defined each TCR beta chain by its CDR3 amino acid sequence plus V-gene family, and excluded reads lacking a unique V-gene family. In a later analysis, 450 to 600 highly shared, low-generation-probability nucleotide sequences were removed to address suspected cross-contamination and a sequencing artifact. In a later analysis, a clonal expansion index for each public chain was calculated from normalized within-repertoire ranks of inferred template counts. Generation probabilities in a later analysis came from a VDJ recombination model fitted to out-of-frame rearrangements, and those results were checked against IGoR. In a later analysis, hypergeometric tests were used to score TCR-TCR, TCR-HLA and TCR-CMV co-occurrence, with a repertoire-size bias correction applied to TCR pairs. In a later analysis, false discovery rates were estimated by permuting HLA or CMV assignments 20 times. A later analysis grouped co-occurring TCRs with DBSCAN, adding TCRdist sequence similarity when clustering within HLA-allele-positive subsets. For co-occurrence clustering, repertoires with fewer than 30,000 or more than 120,000 public chains were excluded, along with four to six repertoires with anomalous nucleotide sharing. TCRdb retrieved this table from immuneACCESS and kept in-frame rearrangements only. Not all clones are present; in checked studies, unresolved V genes account for under half, and no reason is known for the remainder. That table gives V, J and clone size, and the DNA gave D and trimming. The table for this sample lists 100,000 to 150,000 clones; more than 70% of them were counted only once. The top ten constitute around 4% of the sample.

This clone came up once. No cognate antigen has been identified for it. Nothing much larger sits one base from this clone, and base qualities are not available. The CDR3 contains 14 residues, cysteine and phenylalanine counted. Only the CDR3 DNA stays, 42 bases, in frame from base 1. The germline V gene sets CDR1 to SGHRS and CDR2 to YFSETQ. V drops 7 bases and J drops 0 bases, leaving 13 bases in between. The cohort was made up of under 800 healthy bone marrow donors. At the time of sampling, every cohort member was nominally healthy, though immune exposures that went unrecorded were likely present. The donor tested CMV seronegative, placing the donor among the 352 seronegative members of the cohort. A peripheral blood sample was provided by each donor, and peripheral blood mononuclear cells were used for TCR beta sequencing. Genomic DNA extraction from the blood cell samples was performed with the Qiagen DNeasy Blood Extraction Kit.

The chain is assembled from TRBV5-1 and TRBJ1-1; matching of 5 bases hints at TRBD1 as the D gene. The TCR originated in a man in his thirties or forties in good health and CMV-seronegative. Material: PBMCs. In nucleotides, the sequence is TGCGCCAGCCGCAGGGCAGGGATGAACACTGAAGCTTTCTTT. Its protein product is CASRRAGMNTEAFF.